The 3 T cell receptor beta chains below were found in one sample sequenced in a study of blood T cell repertoires in COVID-19. Only in-frame clones appear in the TCRdb table, and some are missing; sequencing was by immunoSEQ multiplex PCR. The sample includes about 190,000 clones, roughly 78% seen only once; the top ten take about 3%. The sample comprised peripheral blood. The receptors stem from an elderly woman with active or convalescent COVID-19.

Note on this clone: A much larger clone differs by one base, so this may be a read error. CDR3 nucleotides: TGTGCCAGCAGCCCCGGACAGGGCCGTGGCTACACCTTC. It translates to CASSPGQGRGYTF. The V gene is TRBV6-2 or TRBV6-3, the J gene TRBJ1-2, with 8 positions matching TRBD1. The length of the CDR3 is 13 residues. V shed 6 bases and J 7 bases; nucleotides not matched to a gene: 7. Germline assignment: CDR1 MNHEY and CDR2 SVGEGT.

The chain recombines TRBV12-3 or TRBV12-4 with TRBJ2-7, with D perhaps matching TRBD2 (6 bases). V was trimmed by 2 bases and J by 6 bases, leaving 11 bases between them. The CDR3 runs 13 residues. CDR3 sequence reads: CASSLFRGVEQYF. Written as DNA, the CDR3 is TGTGCCAGCAGTTTATTCCGCGGGGTCGAGCAGTACTTC.

This chain joins TRBV5-1 and TRBJ1-6; 8 bases match TRBD1. The V segment lost 3 bases and the J segment 10 bases; nucleotides outside the gene matches: 9. The CDR3 spans 15 residues. Germline V gene lookup returns CDR1 SGHRS and CDR2 YFSETQ. The CDR3, as DNA: TGCGCCAGCAGCTCCACGGACAGGGTTGGATCACCCCTCCACTTT. Its translation is CASSSTDRVGSPLHF.